Shown below are 22 T cell receptor beta chains from a single sample sequenced in a study of CD8+CD57+ T cells in acquired aplastic anemia. The template used for profiling TCR beta VDJ and CDR3 was genomic DNA. TCRdb recomputed calls from the reads with MiXCR, one row per CDR3 protein. The sample has some 200,000 distinct CDR3 sequences, roughly 45% seen once; the top ten hold just under 20%. All patients picked for sequencing had shown, by flow cytometry, an expansion of CD8+CD57+ cells. Material: sorted CD4+, CD8+, or CD8+CD57+ T cells (not recorded which) from PBMCs. Source of these receptors: a human donor with aplastic anemia.

The V and J genes are TRBV7-9 and TRBJ1-2, with D tentatively TRBD1 (6 bases). Trimming removed 3 bases from V and 9 bases from J, with 17 bases in between. Germline V gene data show CDR1 as SEHNR and CDR2 as FQNEAQ (reference sequence). CDR3 length equals 14 residues. CDR3 region: CASSFTGDRRSYTF. CDR3 bases: TGTGCCAGCAGCTTTACAGGAGACAGGAGGAGCTACACCTTC.

This chain connects TRBV20-1 to TRBJ2-5; no reliable D call. Germline V gives CDR1 DFQATT, CDR2 SNEGSKA (reference sequence). Trimming removed 0 bases from V and 5 bases from J, with 10 bases in between. The CDR3 has 13 residues. Here the CDR3 reads CSARDSTRETQYF. Written as DNA, the CDR3 is TGCAGTGCTAGAGACTCAACGCGGGAGACCCAGTACTTC.

This chain links TRBV10-3 with TRBJ2-1, with 11 bases matching TRBD2. CDR1 and CDR2 from the germline V gene are ENHRY and SYGVKD. The CDR3 has 15 amino acids. V shed 3 bases and J 10 bases; nucleotides not matched to a gene: 8. The CDR3 loop reads CAISEGSGGAREQFF. In DNA, the CDR3 is TGTGCCATCAGTGAAGGTAGCGGGGGGGCGAGAGAGCAGTTCTTC.

Of note for this clonotype: Just one base apart from a much larger clone, this may be a read error. The genes are TRBV5-1 and TRBJ2-1; 9 nucleotides line up with TRBD2. The V gene's germline CDR1 is SGHRS and CDR2 YFSETQ. There are 15 residues in the CDR3. V shed 3 bases and J 6 bases; nucleotides not matched to a gene: 7. The CDR3 loop reads CASSWTSEVSNEQFF. The CDR3 DNA is TGCGCCAGCAGCTGGACTAGCGAGGTTTCCAATGAGCAGTTCTTC.

This clonotype has a count of ten or more. The chain couples TRBV18 to TRBJ1-6, with 7 positions matching TRBD1. With 1 base clipped from V and 10 bases from J, the junction kept 7 bases outside the gene matches. From germline, CDR1 is KGHSH and CDR2 LQKENI. This CDR3 has 15 residues. The CDR3 sequence: CASSPRPGGESPLHF. CDR3 DNA: TGTGCCAGCTCACCACGTCCAGGGGGGGAATCACCCCTCCACTTT.

The rearrangement uses TRBV28 and TRBJ1-5; unclear D gene. CDR3 size: 15 residues. The V end lost 6 bases, the J end lost 3 bases, and 15 bases lay between the germline ends. The germline V gene encodes CDR1 MDHEN and CDR2 SYDVKM. CDR3 sequence: CASRGWRTDNQPQHF. The DNA of the CDR3 is TGTGCCAGCAGGGGGTGGAGGACCGACAATCAGCCCCAGCATTTT.

This clonotype was recorded many times. The gene calls are TRBV7-2 and TRBJ2-7, with unresolved D. V gave up 5 bases and J gave up 3 bases, with 5 bases separating them. The germline V gene encodes CDR1 SGHTA and CDR2 FQGNSA. The CDR3 consists of 11 residues. CDR3 in amino acids: CASSPYYEQYF. CDR3 bases: TGTGCCAGCAGCCCTTACTACGAGCAGTACTTC.

This clonotype was recorded at least ten times. The V and J genes are TRBV7-2 and TRBJ1-3; 7 nucleotides agree with TRBD1. The CDR3 spans 15 residues. Germline lookup yields CDR1 SGHTA and CDR2 FQGNSA. V lost 1 base and J lost 0; bases outside the gene matches: 0. CDR3 residues: CASSLGQGSGNTIYF. CDR3 DNA sequence: TGTGCCAGCAGCTTAGGACAGGGCTCTGGAAACACCATATATTTT.

This clonotype turned up a few times. The chain carries TRBV20-1 and TRBJ1-1; no definite D call. V was shortened by 6 bases and J by 4 bases, with 21 bases between the two germline ends. The CDR3 extends over 15 amino acids. Germline V gives CDR1 DFQATT, CDR2 SNEGSKA (reference sequence). CDR3 coding DNA: TGCAGTGCCCCGGTAATCGGCGGTTGGGGCACTGAAGCTTTCTTT. This sequence encodes CSAPVIGGWGTEAFF.

This clonotype occurred many times. CDR3 amino acids: CASSFAGGSEKLFF. The DNA for the CDR3 is TGTGCCAGCAGCTTCGCAGGGGGCTCTGAAAAACTGTTTTTT. The chain recombines TRBV7-8 with TRBJ1-4; 8 bases are shared with TRBD1. CDR3 length: 14 residues. CDR1 SGHVS and CDR2 FQNEAQ come from the germline V gene. Trimming took 3 bases from V and 7 from J; bases not matched to a gene: 4.

This clonotype was seen a single time. The V gene is TRBV19, the J gene TRBJ2-7, with 8 bases matching TRBD2. Germline V gene lookup returns CDR1 LNHDA and CDR2 SQIVND (reference sequence). The CDR3 contains 14 residues. J was trimmed by 2 bases and V by 7 bases; bases with no gene match: 7. This chain's CDR3 is CASTPGGWAYEQYF. CDR3 sequence (DNA): TGTGCCAGTACCCCGGGAGGGTGGGCCTACGAGCAGTACTTC.

Regarding this clonotype: Mismatch with germline at one junction end may stem from a read error. The gene calls are TRBV6-5 and TRBJ2-5; 12 nucleotides agree with TRBD2. The CDR3 length is 17 residues. Germline V lookup: CDR1 MNHEY, CDR2 SVGAGI. CDR3 coding DNA: TGCGCCAGCAGCCAGGCGACTAGCGGGGGCCTACAAGAGACCCAGTACTTC. This translates into CASSQATSGGLQETQYF.

There are many counts of this clonotype. The chain employs TRBV20-1 and TRBJ1-1; TRBD1 might be the D (5 bases). CDR3 length: 15 amino acids. V lost 3 bases and J lost 5, with 19 bases in between. Germline V gives CDR1 DFQATT, CDR2 SNEGSKA (reference sequence). CDR3 sequence: CSASPPLQGRTEAFF. CDR3 coding DNA: TGCAGTGCTAGTCCCCCCCTTCAGGGTAGGACTGAAGCTTTCTTT.

About this clonotype itself: It may be a read error: a sequence one base away is much more abundant. The limits of the CDR3 on the DNA are not certain, so only TCRdb's listed CDR3 is given. The chain's CDR3 is CASSPWGQGTSNTEALF. This rearrangement joins TRBV5-8 to TRBJ1-1; the table's D call, TRBD1, was not checked against the DNA. CDR1 and CDR2 (germline): SGHTS, YDEGEE. The CDR3 is 17 residues long, ends included.

This clonotype occurred once. A much larger clone lies one base from this, so it may be a read error. This chain connects TRBV5-6 to TRBJ1-4; 8 positions agree with TRBD1. The CDR3 extends over 15 amino acids. Germline CDR1 reads SGHDT; CDR2 reads YYEEEE. The CDR3 nucleotides read TGTGCCAGCAGCTTGGCCGGACAGGGAAATGAAAGACTGTTTTTT. Protein product: CASSLAGQGNERLFF.

Ten or more counts support this clonotype. The V call is TRBV5-1, the J call TRBJ2-3, with D tentatively TRBD1 (5 bases). With 0 bases removed from V and 0 bases from J, the gap between germline ends came to 14 bases. This CDR3 region has 17 residues. CDR1 SGHRS and CDR2 YFSETQ come from the germline V gene. CDR3 region: CASSLATGATSTDTQYF. The CDR3 bases are TGCGCCAGCAGCTTGGCTACAGGTGCAACTAGCACAGATACGCAGTATTTT.

The table lists this clonotype with many counts. The J gene is TRBJ2-1, the V gene TRBV20-1; D is unclear. Per the germline V gene, CDR1 is DFQATT and CDR2 is SNEGSKA (reference sequence). There are 15 residues in the CDR3. The V end was cut by 3 bases, the J end by 2 bases, with 14 bases between. CDR3 protein: CSASPESRTYNEQFF. The CDR3 nucleotides are TGCAGTGCTAGCCCGGAGTCGAGAACCTACAATGAGCAGTTCTTC.

In this sample, this clonotype turned up a few times. J is TRBJ1-5 and V is TRBV4-3; the D is unclear. V dropped 1 base and J dropped 2 bases, with 9 bases sitting between them. This CDR3 is 15 amino acids long. Germline CDR1 reads LGHNA; CDR2 reads YSLEER. The CDR3 region has the DNA TGCGCCAGCAGCCAAGGACGGGGAGGCAATCAGCCCCAGCATTTT. This encodes CASSQGRGGNQPQHF.

As to this clonotype: A much bigger clone sits one base away, suggesting this may be a read error. The chain is built from TRBV5-1 and TRBJ1-1; the D gene is possibly TRBD1 (5 bases). From germline, CDR1 is SGHRS and CDR2 YFSETQ. This CDR3 contains 13 residues. CDR3 DNA sequence: TGCGCCGGCAGCTTGGGGCAGGAAGATAAAGCTTTCTTT. Amino acid sequence: CAGSLGQEDKAFF.

The V call is TRBV19, the J call TRBJ2-7; 12 bases are a match to TRBD2. The CDR3 runs 13 residues. Germline loops: CDR1 LNHDA, CDR2 SQIVND (reference sequence). The trim removed 5 bases at V and 7 bases at J, leaving 3 bases unmatched. The DNA of the CDR3 is TGTGCCAGTAGTCCTAGCGGGGGGGAAGAGCAGTACTTC. Its translation is CASSPSGGEEQYF. The whole variable domain, filled in from reference TRBV19 and TRBJ2-7, reads DGGITQSPKYLFRKEGQNVTLSCEQNLNHDAMYWYRQDPGQGLRLIYYSQIVNDFQKGDIAEGYSVSREKKESFPLTVTSAQKNPTAFYLCASSPSGGEEQYFGPGTRLTVT.

In this sample, this clonotype turned up a few times. V usage is TRBV15 and J usage is TRBJ2-3; 7 bases line up with TRBD2. CDR1 and CDR2 from the germline V gene are LNHNV and YYDKDF (reference sequence). V dropped 0 bases and J dropped 0; count of bases not matched to a gene: 0. The CDR3 totals 15 residues. The CDR3 region has the DNA TGTGCCACCAGCAGAGAGCGGGGGAGCACAGATACGCAGTATTTT. Translating it yields CATSRERGSTDTQYF.

This clonotype was picked up a small number of times. A read error may be the cause here, since a much bigger clone is one base away. The chain couples TRBV5-5 to TRBJ2-6; tentatively, D is TRBD2 (6 bases). Germline CDR1 is SGHKS and CDR2 is YYEKEE (reference sequence). This CDR3 has 15 residues. CDR3 in amino acids: CASSRSGVGANVQTF. The CDR3 DNA sequence: TGTGCCAGCAGCCGCTCGGGGGTCGGGGCCAACGTCCAGACTTTC.